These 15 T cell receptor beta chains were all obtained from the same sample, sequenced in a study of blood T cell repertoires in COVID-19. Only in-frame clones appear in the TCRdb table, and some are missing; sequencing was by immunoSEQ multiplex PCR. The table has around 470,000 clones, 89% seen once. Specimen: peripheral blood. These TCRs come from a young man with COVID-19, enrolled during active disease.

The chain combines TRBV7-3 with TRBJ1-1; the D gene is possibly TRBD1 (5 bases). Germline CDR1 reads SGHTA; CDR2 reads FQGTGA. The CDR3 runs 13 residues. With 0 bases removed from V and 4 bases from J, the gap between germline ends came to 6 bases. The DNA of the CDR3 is TGTGCCAGCAGCTTAACCCAGGGCACTGAAGCTTTCTTT. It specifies CASSLTQGTEAFF.

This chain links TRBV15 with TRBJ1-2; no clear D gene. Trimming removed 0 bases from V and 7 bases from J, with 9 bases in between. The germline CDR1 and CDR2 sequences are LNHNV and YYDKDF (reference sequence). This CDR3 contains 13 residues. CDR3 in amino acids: CATSRDTTSGYTF. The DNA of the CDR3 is TGTGCCACCAGCAGAGATACGACAAGTGGCTACACCTTC.

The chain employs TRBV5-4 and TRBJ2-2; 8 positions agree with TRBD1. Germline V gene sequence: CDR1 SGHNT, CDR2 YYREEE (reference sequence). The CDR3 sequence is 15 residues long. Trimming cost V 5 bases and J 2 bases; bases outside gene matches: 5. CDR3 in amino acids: CASSRGQGNTGELFF. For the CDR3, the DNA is TGTGCCAGCAGTCGTGGACAGGGAAACACCGGGGAGCTGTTTTTT. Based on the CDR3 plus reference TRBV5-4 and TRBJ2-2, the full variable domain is ETGVTQSPTHLIKTRGQQVTLRCSSQSGHNTVSWYQQALGQGPQFIFQYYREEENGRGNFPPRFSGLQFPNYSSELNVNALELDDSALYLCASSRGQGNTGELFFGEGSRLTVL.

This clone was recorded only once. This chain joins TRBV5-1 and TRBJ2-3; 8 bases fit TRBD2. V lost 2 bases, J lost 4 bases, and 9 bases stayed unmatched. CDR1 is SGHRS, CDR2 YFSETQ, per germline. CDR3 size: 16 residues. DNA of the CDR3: TGCGCCAGCAGCTTCGCCGGAGCGGGGGTCGCAGATACGCAGTATTTT. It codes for CASSFAGAGVADTQYF.

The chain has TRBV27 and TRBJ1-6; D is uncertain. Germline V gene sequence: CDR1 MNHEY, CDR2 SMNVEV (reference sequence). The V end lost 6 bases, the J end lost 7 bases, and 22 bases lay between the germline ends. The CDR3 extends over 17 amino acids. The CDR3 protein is CASRSEPELGRNSPLHF. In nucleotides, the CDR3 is TGTGCCAGCAGATCCGAGCCGGAGTTGGGGAGGAATTCACCCCTCCACTTT.

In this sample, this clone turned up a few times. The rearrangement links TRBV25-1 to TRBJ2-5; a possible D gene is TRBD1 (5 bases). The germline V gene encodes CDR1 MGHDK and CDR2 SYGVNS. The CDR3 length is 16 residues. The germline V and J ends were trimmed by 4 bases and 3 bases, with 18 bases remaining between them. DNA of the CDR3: TGTGCCAGCAGTGGGGATCGTGGGGCGGATGAAGAGACCCAGTACTTC. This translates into CASSGDRGADEETQYF.

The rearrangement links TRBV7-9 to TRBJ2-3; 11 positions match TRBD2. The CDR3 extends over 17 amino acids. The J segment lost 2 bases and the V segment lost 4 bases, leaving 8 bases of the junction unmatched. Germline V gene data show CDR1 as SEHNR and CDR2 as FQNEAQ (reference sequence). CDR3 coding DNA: TGTGCCAGCAGCTCGAGGGGGACTAGCGGACACACAGATACGCAGTATTTT. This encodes CASSSRGTSGHTDTQYF.

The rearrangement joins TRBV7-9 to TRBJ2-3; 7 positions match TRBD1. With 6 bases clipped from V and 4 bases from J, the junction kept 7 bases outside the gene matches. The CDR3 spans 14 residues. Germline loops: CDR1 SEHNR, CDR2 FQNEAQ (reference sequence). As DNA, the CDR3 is TGTGCCAGCAGTTTAACAGGGGCGGCAGATACGCAGTATTTT. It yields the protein CASSLTGAADTQYF.

CDR3 bases: TGCGCCAGCAGCCCCCCCTTCGGCGCAGGGGGCGAGCAGTACTTC. Translated: CASSPPFGAGGEQYF. This chain joins TRBV5-1 and TRBJ2-7, with 7 positions matching TRBD1. CDR3 size: 15 residues. Germline-derived CDR1 and CDR2 are SGHRS and YFSETQ. Trimming took 4 bases from V and 6 from J; bases not matched to a gene: 13.

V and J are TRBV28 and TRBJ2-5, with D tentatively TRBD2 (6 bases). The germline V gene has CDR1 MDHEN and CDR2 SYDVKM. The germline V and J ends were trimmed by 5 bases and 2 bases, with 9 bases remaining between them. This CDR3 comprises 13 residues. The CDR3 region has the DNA TGTGCCAGCAGTAGCGGGCCTCAAGAGACCCAGTACTTC. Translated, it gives CASSSGPQETQYF.

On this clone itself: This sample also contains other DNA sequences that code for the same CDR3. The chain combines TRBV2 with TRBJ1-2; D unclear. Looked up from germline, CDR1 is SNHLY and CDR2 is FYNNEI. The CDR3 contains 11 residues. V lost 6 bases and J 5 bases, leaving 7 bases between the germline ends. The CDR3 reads CASRGDYGYTF. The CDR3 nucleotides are TGTGCCAGCAGGGGCGATTATGGCTACACCTTC.

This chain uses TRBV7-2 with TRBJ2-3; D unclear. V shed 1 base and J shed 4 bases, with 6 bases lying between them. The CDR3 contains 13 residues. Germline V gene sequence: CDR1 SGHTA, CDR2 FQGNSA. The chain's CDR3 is CASSLEQADTQYF. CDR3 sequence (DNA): TGTGCCAGCAGCTTAGAGCAAGCAGATACGCAGTATTTT. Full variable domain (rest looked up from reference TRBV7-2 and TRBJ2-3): GAGVSQSPSNKVTEKGKDVELRCDPISGHTALYWYRQSLGQGLEFLIYFQGNSAPDKSGLPSDRFSAERTGGSVSTLTIQRTQQEDSAVYLCASSLEQADTQYFGPGTRLTVL.

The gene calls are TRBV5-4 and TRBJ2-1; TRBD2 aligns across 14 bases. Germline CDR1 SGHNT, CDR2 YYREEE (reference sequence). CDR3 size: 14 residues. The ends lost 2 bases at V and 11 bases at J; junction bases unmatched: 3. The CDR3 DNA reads TGTGCCAGCAGCTTAGGGACTAGCGGGGGAAAGCAGTTCTTC. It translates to CASSLGTSGGKQFF.

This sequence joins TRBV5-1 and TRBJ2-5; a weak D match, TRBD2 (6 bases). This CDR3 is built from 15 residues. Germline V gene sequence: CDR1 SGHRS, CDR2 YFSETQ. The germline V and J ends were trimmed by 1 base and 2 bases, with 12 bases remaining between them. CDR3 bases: TGCGCCAGCAGCTTGCAAGTAGCGGTACAAGAGACCCAGTACTTC. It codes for CASSLQVAVQETQYF.

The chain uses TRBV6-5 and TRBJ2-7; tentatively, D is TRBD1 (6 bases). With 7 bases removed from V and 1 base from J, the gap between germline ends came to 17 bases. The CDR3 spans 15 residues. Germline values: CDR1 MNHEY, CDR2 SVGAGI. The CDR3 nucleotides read TGTGCCAGCAAAGAAATCATTCAGGGGTCCTACGAGCAGTACTTC. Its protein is CASKEIIQGSYEQYF.